The T cell receptor beta chain described here comes from a study of T-cell reconstitution after alpha-beta-depleted transplantation in children. The CDR3 is made up of 23 amino acids. V was clipped by 1 base and J by 1 base; unmatched bases: 25. In germline, CDR1 is DFQATT, CDR2 SNEGSKA (reference sequence). Whole-study results and caveats: High day-60 TCRbeta diversity in some patients came from surviving recipient T cells and thymic progenitors.

A remark on this clonotype: The antigen is unknown.

Library preparation (for TCRbeta) was performed with unique molecular identifiers. In TCRdb, the PCR reads were re-called with MiXCR into one record per CDR3 protein. The sample lists 500,000 or so distinct CDR3 sequences, 9.5% to 12% occurring once. The J gene is TRBJ2-1, the V gene TRBV20-1; 10 bases are shared with TRBD2. The sequencing used PBMCs, mostly from graft donor cells, collected 180 days after TCRalphabeta/CD19-depleted stem cell transplant. This sequence was found in a female patient between 2 and 10 years old who had a stem cell transplant for aplastic anemia, so the T cells may come from the graft donor. The CDR3 DNA follows: TGCAGTGCTAGAGCCAATGCAATAGGAAATACTAGCGGGACGGTCCCATCCTACAATGAGCAGTTCTTC. Protein: CSARANAIGNTSGTVPSYNEQFF.